Listed below are T cell receptor beta chains from one sample, sequenced in a study of OX40 agonist ivuxolimab in advanced cancers. The assay was immunoSEQ multiplex PCR, and TCRdb's table has in-frame clones only and misses some. The table lists about 95,000 clones, about 91% of them singletons. Sequenced here: CD4+ or CD8+ T cells sorted from blood, sampled in a trial of the OX40 agonist ivuxolimab. The receptors were gathered from an adult with an advanced solid tumor such as melanoma, head and neck, liver or kidney cancer. CDR3s include the opening cysteine and the closing phenylalanine or tryptophan.

j_gene | len | v_gene | CDR3aa
TRBJ1-5 | 17 | TRBV12-2 | CASRLPAWGEGNQPQHF
TRBJ1-5 | 16 | TRBV10-2 | CASSESREHSNQPQHF
TRBJ2-3 | 15 | TRBV6-6 | CASSRPSAATDTQYF
TRBJ1-4 | 17 | TRBV7-9 | CASSSGQGASTNEKLFF
TRBJ1-2 | 14 | TRBV28 | CASSSGVGDYGYTF
TRBJ2-7 | 13 | TRBV28 | CASSLGGAIEQYF
TRBJ2-5 | 14 | TRBV5-1 | CASSVQDYTETQYF
TRBJ1-2 | 14 | TRBV19 | CASSIGQGNYGYTF
TRBJ2-7 | 13 | TRBV6-5 | CASSYPGSYEQYF
TRBJ1-6 | 14 | TRBV4-1 | CASRKGDRDSPLHF
TRBJ2-7 | 11 | TRBV30 | CAWSWGGEQYF
TRBJ2-7 | 15 | TRBV6-5 | CASSVYGLGIYEQYF
TRBJ1-1 | 15 | TRBV4-1 | CASSPNTGFLTEAFF
TRBJ2-2 | 14 | TRBV5-1 | CASVEGSGDGELFF
TRBJ1-4 | 13 | TRBV5-4 | CASSLESNEKLFF
TRBJ1-4 | 13 | TRBV28 | CASAPGPHEKLFF
TRBJ1-1 | 13 | TRBV6-1 | CASTLLERTEAFF
TRBJ1-4 | 16 | TRBV5-1 | CASSPNAGGSNEKLFF
TRBJ2-7 | 13 | TRBV19 | CASSIAGPYEQYF
TRBJ1-4 | 16 | TRBV4-2 | CASSQDRGRSNEKLFF
TRBJ2-1 | 19 | TRBV28 | CASSTRSLAGVRTYNEQFF
TRBJ2-2 | 15 | TRBV19 | CASSITGMVNGELFF
TRBJ2-7 | 15 | TRBV2 | CASKSQAGSSYEQYF
TRBJ1-3 | 16 | TRBV11-3 | CASSFAGGSTGNTIYF
TRBJ1-1 | 13 | TRBV6-5 | CASSSGSGTEAFF
TRBJ2-2 | 18 | TRBV11-3 | CASSAPPMGHLGGGELFF
TRBJ1-3 | 13 | TRBV30 | CAWGGNSGNTIYF